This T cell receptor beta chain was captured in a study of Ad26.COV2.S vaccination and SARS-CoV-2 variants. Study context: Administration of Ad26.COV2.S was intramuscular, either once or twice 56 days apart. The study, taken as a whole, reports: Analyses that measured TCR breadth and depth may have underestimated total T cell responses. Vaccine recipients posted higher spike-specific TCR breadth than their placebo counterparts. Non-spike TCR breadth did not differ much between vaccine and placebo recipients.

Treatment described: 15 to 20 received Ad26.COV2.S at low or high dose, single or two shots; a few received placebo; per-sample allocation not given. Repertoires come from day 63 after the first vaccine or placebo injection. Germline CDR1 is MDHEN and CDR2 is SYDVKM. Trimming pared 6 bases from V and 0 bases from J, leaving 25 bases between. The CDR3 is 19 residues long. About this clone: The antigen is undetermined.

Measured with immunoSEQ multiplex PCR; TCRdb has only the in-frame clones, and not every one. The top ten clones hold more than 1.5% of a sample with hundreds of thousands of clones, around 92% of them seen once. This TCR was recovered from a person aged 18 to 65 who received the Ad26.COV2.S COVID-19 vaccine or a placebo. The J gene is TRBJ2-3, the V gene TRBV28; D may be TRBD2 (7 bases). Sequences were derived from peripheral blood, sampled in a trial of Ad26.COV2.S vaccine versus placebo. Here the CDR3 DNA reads TGTGCCAGCAGCCTAGTTTTGGGGGGGCCGGACTCTAGCACAGATACGCAGTATTTT. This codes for CASSLVLGGPDSSTDTQYF.